This T cell receptor beta chain was retrieved from a study of blood T cell repertoires in COVID-19. About the research overall: The origin of the acute and convalescent COVID-19 samples was the United States, Italy and Spain.

Participants' reported clinical history set cohort assignment. The data were produced by immunoSEQ multiplex PCR, yet TCRdb's version contains in-frame clones alone and is incomplete. The sample lists more than 200,000 clones, about nine tenths seen once, with 7% to 8.5% in the top ten. With 6 bases removed from V and 7 bases from J, the gap between germline ends came to 13 bases. The CDR3 runs to 12 residues. Germline V lookup: CDR1 MDHEN, CDR2 SYDVKM. This chain links TRBV28 with TRBJ2-7, with D possibly being TRBD1 (6 bases). Sample: PBMCs or T cells enriched from blood (not recorded which). The clonotype was recovered from a man aged 25-45 years in a cohort exposed to, infected with or recovered from COVID-19 (not recorded which). CDR3 loop: CASSFQGWEQYF. The CDR3 DNA is TGTGCCAGCAGCTTCCAGGGGTGGGAGCAGTACTTC.